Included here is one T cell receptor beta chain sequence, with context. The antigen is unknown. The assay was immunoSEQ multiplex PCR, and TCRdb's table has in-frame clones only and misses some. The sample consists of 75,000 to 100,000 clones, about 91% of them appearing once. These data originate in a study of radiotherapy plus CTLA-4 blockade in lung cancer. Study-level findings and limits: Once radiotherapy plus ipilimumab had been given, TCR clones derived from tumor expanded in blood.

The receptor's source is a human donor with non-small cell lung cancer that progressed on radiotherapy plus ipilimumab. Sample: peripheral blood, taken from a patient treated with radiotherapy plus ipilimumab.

CDR3 residues: CSATDNEQFF. In DNA form, the CDR3 reads TGCAGTGCTACAGACAATGAGCAGTTCTTC. The V call is TRBV20-1, the J call TRBJ2-1; D ambiguous. This CDR3 contains 10 residues. The V end lost 4 bases, the J end lost 5 bases, and 3 bases lay between the germline ends. Germline V CDR1 and CDR2: DFQATT, SNEGSKA (reference sequence).